A single sample gave rise to the 22 T cell receptor beta chains below, sequenced in a study of T cells in Graves' hyperthyroidism and ophthalmopathy. TCR beta CDR3 region amplification was performed from RNA transcripts. The HTBI primer set drove a first-round RT-PCR of the TCR CDR3. TCRdb processed the multiplex PCR reads anew with MiXCR; each CDR3 protein has one entry. The data contain hundreds of thousands of distinct CDR3 sequences, roughly 15% of them seen just once; the ten biggest clones take up more than 8.5%. Source material: blood. The receptors derive from a woman aged 18-29 years with Graves' hyperthyroidism.

The V gene is TRBV10-1, the J gene TRBJ2-2; D possibly corresponds to TRBD2 (6 bases). This CDR3 region has 14 residues. V was shortened by 4 bases and J by 4 bases, with 10 bases between the two germline ends. Germline lookup yields CDR1 WNHNN and CDR2 SYGVQD (reference sequence). CDR3 nucleotide sequence: TGCGCCAGCAGTGCGGAGGGAATCACCGGGGAGCTGTTTTTT. The encoded protein is CASSAEGITGELFF.

Ten or more counts support this clonotype. The CDR3 sequence is CASSLEGYDTQYF. The CDR3 bases are TGTGCCAGCAGTCTCGAAGGGTACGATACGCAGTATTTT. V and J are TRBV7-2 and TRBJ2-3; no clear D gene. Per germline, CDR1 SGHTA and CDR2 FQGNSA. This CDR3 has 13 amino acids. Between the trimmed V and J ends, which lost 6 bases and 6 bases, there was a span of 13 bases.

The sample holds many counts of this clonotype. As DNA, the CDR3 is TGTGCCAGCAGTTACGGCGGCCTGAGTCCCTATCAGCCCCAGCATTTT. Translation: CASSYGGLSPYQPQHF. This rearrangement joins TRBV6-2 or TRBV6-3 to TRBJ1-5; the D is unclear. The germline V gene encodes CDR1 MNHEY and CDR2 SVGEGT. Trimming took 2 bases from V and 5 from J, leaving 16 bases between them. The CDR3 contains 16 residues.

This clonotype has a count of ten or more. The chain carries TRBV18 and TRBJ2-1; D gene ambiguous. CDR3 length: 14 amino acids. Germline V gene sequence: CDR1 KGHSH, CDR2 LQKENI. Trimming removed 1 base from V and 6 bases from J, with 10 bases in between. CDR3: CASSPLGPINEQFF. The CDR3 DNA sequence: TGTGCCAGCTCACCACTCGGCCCCATCAATGAGCAGTTCTTC. Supplemented by reference TRBV18 and TRBJ2-1, the full variable domain reads NAGVMQNPRHLVRRRGQEARLRCSPMKGHSHVYWYRQLPEEGLKFMVYLQKENIIDESGMPKERFSAEFPKEGPSILRIQQVVRGDSAAYFCASSPLGPINEQFFGPGTRLTVL.

The chain joins TRBV5-4 to TRBJ2-1; a possible D gene is TRBD2 (6 bases). This CDR3 spans 13 amino acids. V was cut by 4 bases and J by 9 bases, with 14 bases left in between. Germline CDR1 SGHNT, CDR2 YYREEE (reference sequence). The CDR3 coding sequence is TGTGCCAGCAGCCCTGGGACTTCCAGTGAGCAGTTCTTC. This codes for CASSPGTSSEQFF. The complete variable domain, with remaining parts taken from reference TRBV5-4 and TRBJ2-1, reads ETGVTQSPTHLIKTRGQQVTLRCSSQSGHNTVSWYQQALGQGPQFIFQYYREEENGRGNFPPRFSGLQFPNYSSELNVNALELDDSALYLCASSPGTSSEQFFGPGTRLTVL.

The V and J genes are TRBV2 and TRBJ1-3, with 7 bases lining up with TRBD1. CDR3 length: 15 amino acids. The V segment lost 1 base and the J segment 4 bases; nucleotides outside the gene matches: 4. Germline assignment: CDR1 SNHLY and CDR2 FYNNEI. CDR3 sequence reads: CASSEGGGNGNTIYF. The CDR3 bases are TGTGCCAGCAGTGAAGGAGGGGGCAACGGAAACACCATATATTTT.

At least ten counts were recorded for this clonotype. This sequence joins TRBV7-6 and TRBJ2-3, with D unresolved. Trimming removed 5 bases at V and 4 bases at J, with 22 bases between. Germline CDR1 is SGHVS and CDR2 is FNYEAQ. There are 17 residues in the CDR3. CDR3 bases: TGTGCCAGCAGCCCAGATCGGTCGGGCGAAGGGCCAGATACGCAGTATTTT. Protein: CASSPDRSGEGPDTQYF.

This clonotype has a count of ten or more. The V gene is TRBV28, the J gene TRBJ1-1, with 8 positions matching TRBD1. This CDR3 comprises 17 residues. V dropped 3 bases and J dropped 3; count of bases not matched to a gene: 12. The germline V gene encodes CDR1 MDHEN and CDR2 SYDVKM. CDR3 DNA sequence: TGTGCCAGCAGTTTTCGACTTGCAGGGGGCTCGCACACTGAAGCTTTCTTT. Translated, it gives CASSFRLAGGSHTEAFF.

This clonotype was recorded at least ten times. V and J are TRBV13 and TRBJ2-7; D is unresolved. CDR1 is PRHDT and CDR2 is FYEKMQ in the germline V gene (reference sequence). The CDR3 has 14 residues. The ends were cut back, 0 bases at V and 4 bases at J, with 10 bases in the middle. The CDR3 region has the DNA TGTGCCAGCAGCTTAGGTCGTAGACGATACGAGCAGTACTTC. Protein product: CASSLGRRRYEQYF.

This chain connects TRBV28 to TRBJ2-3; D may be TRBD2 (5 bases). CDR3 length equals 18 residues. V lost 4 bases and J lost 5, with 25 bases in between. Germline lookup yields CDR1 MDHEN and CDR2 SYDVKM. CDR3 region: CASSYPGPTSDGRDTQYF. The DNA of the CDR3 is TGTGCCAGCAGTTACCCCGGACCAACTAGTGATGGCCGAGATACGCAGTATTTT.

This clonotype was detected only a few times. The chain couples TRBV2 to TRBJ1-5; D gene unclear. Germline V gene lookup returns CDR1 SNHLY and CDR2 FYNNEI. V lost 7 bases and J lost 0, with 10 bases in between. The CDR3 loop spans 14 amino acids. As DNA, the CDR3 is TGTGCCAGCAACGAACATTATAGCAATCAGCCCCAGCATTTT. This translates into CASNEHYSNQPQHF.

In its sample, this clonotype was seen many times. The chain has TRBV2 and TRBJ2-1, with TRBD1 identical over 11 bases. Trimming removed 6 bases from V and 9 bases from J; junction bases left unmatched: 4. CDR1 and CDR2 from the germline V gene are SNHLY and FYNNEI. The CDR3 loop spans 13 amino acids. Written as DNA, the CDR3 is TGTGCCAGCAGCCGGACAGGGGGCCGTGAGCAGTTCTTC. It translates to CASSRTGGREQFF.

This clonotype has more than one count but fewer than ten. The chain links TRBV6-1 to TRBJ1-5, with 11 bases identical to TRBD1. The CDR3 has 14 residues. Trimming at V came to 6 bases and at J to 4 bases, leaving 2 bases not matched to a gene. CDR1 and CDR2 from the germline V gene are MNHNS and SASEGT. CDR3 sequence reads: CASRDRGLNQPQHF. Here the CDR3 DNA reads TGTGCCAGCAGGGACAGGGGGCTAAATCAGCCCCAGCATTTT.

In this sample, this clonotype turned up a few times. The V gene is TRBV7-2, the J gene TRBJ2-3, with 9 bases identical to TRBD2. The trim removed 5 bases at V and 3 bases at J, leaving 15 bases unmatched. Germline CDR1 is SGHTA and CDR2 is FQGNSA. CDR3 size: 18 residues. The chain's CDR3 is CASSPGVRREGLTDTQYF. The CDR3 DNA sequence: TGTGCCAGCAGCCCAGGGGTCAGGCGGGAGGGCCTAACAGATACGCAGTATTTT. Using reference TRBV7-2 and TRBJ2-3 for the parts outside the CDR3, the full variable domain is GAGVSQSPSNKVTEKGKDVELRCDPISGHTALYWYRQSLGQGLEFLIYFQGNSAPDKSGLPSDRFSAERTGGSVSTLTIQRTQQEDSAVYLCASSPGVRREGLTDTQYFGPGTRLTVL.

V gene TRBV6-1 combines with J gene TRBJ2-1, with 9 bases identical to TRBD2. Per the germline V gene, CDR1 is MNHNS and CDR2 is SASEGT. Trimming took 8 bases from V and 2 from J; bases not matched to a gene: 13. The CDR3 is 17 residues long. For the CDR3, the DNA is TGTGCCAGCCAAGTAGCGGGAGCCGGGGTCCCCTACAATGAGCAGTTCTTC. This codes for CASQVAGAGVPYNEQFF.

The table lists this clonotype with many counts. The rearrangement links TRBV6-1 to TRBJ2-1; D unclear. V was clipped by 5 bases and J by 5 bases, with 7 bases between them. This CDR3 is built from 12 residues. Germline V gene lookup returns CDR1 MNHNS and CDR2 SASEGT. CDR3 nucleotide sequence: TGTGCCAGCAGTTACCAGAACAATGAGCAGTTCTTC. It codes for CASSYQNNEQFF.

In its sample, this clonotype was seen a few times. The rearrangement uses TRBV11-3 and TRBJ2-7; 7 nucleotides match TRBD2. The V gene's germline CDR1 is SGHNT and CDR2 YENEEA. With V trimmed by 0 bases and J by 8 bases, 10 bases remained unmatched. This CDR3 comprises 15 residues. CDR3 protein: CASSLESSGLGKQYF. In DNA form, the CDR3 reads TGTGCCAGCAGCTTAGAATCTAGCGGCCTCGGAAAGCAGTACTTC.

In its sample, this clonotype was seen many times. The rearrangement joins TRBV15 to TRBJ1-2, with D unresolved. The CDR3 is made up of 15 amino acids. Per the germline V gene, CDR1 is LNHNV and CDR2 is YYDKDF (reference sequence). V was shortened by 4 bases and J by 4 bases, with 16 bases between the two germline ends. CDR3 sequence reads: CATSMDRELGYGYTF. In DNA form, the CDR3 reads TGTGCCACCAGCATGGATAGGGAGCTCGGCTATGGCTACACCTTC. Looking up the rest from reference TRBV15 and TRBJ1-2 gives the full variable domain: DAMVIQNPRYQVTQFGKPVTLSCSQTLNHNVMYWYQQKSSQAPKLLFHYYDKDFNNEADTPDNFQSRRPNTSFCFLDIRSPGLGDTAMYLCATSMDRELGYGYTFGSGTRLTVV.

Comment on this clonotype: A much larger clone differs by one base, so this may be a read error. The chain joins TRBV12-3 or TRBV12-4 to TRBJ2-3; TRBD2 matches at 10 bases. The V segment lost 6 bases and the J segment 3 bases; nucleotides outside the gene matches: 12. This CDR3 spans 17 amino acids. The CDR3 spells CASSYISASGSTDTQYF. The CDR3 DNA sequence: TGTGCCAGCAGCTATATAAGCGCTAGCGGGAGTACAGATACGCAGTATTTT.

This clonotype was observed at least ten times. The chain links TRBV27 to TRBJ2-3; D unclear. This CDR3 contains 12 residues. V dropped 8 bases and J dropped 4 bases, with 10 bases sitting between them. Germline values: CDR1 MNHEY, CDR2 SMNVEV (reference sequence). As DNA, the CDR3 is TGTGCCAGCGTCTCCCAGGCAGATACGCAGTATTTT. Translation: CASVSQADTQYF.

This chain links TRBV5-6 with TRBJ2-3, with TRBD2 matching 11 bases. With 7 bases clipped from V and 0 bases from J, the junction kept 13 bases outside the gene matches. The CDR3 consists of 18 residues. Germline CDR1 SGHDT, CDR2 YYEEEE. The CDR3: CASGTGHTSGRSTDTQYF. CDR3 sequence (DNA): TGTGCCAGCGGTACAGGGCACACTAGCGGGAGAAGCACAGATACGCAGTATTTT.

This rearrangement joins TRBV6-6 to TRBJ1-1, with D uncertain. V gave up 1 base and J gave up 1 base, with 10 bases separating them. Germline CDR1 reads MNHNY; CDR2 reads SVGAGI (reference sequence). The CDR3 sequence is 15 residues long. The CDR3 protein is CASSYYRERNTEAFF. The CDR3 bases are TGTGCCAGCAGTTACTATAGGGAGAGGAACACTGAAGCTTTCTTT.